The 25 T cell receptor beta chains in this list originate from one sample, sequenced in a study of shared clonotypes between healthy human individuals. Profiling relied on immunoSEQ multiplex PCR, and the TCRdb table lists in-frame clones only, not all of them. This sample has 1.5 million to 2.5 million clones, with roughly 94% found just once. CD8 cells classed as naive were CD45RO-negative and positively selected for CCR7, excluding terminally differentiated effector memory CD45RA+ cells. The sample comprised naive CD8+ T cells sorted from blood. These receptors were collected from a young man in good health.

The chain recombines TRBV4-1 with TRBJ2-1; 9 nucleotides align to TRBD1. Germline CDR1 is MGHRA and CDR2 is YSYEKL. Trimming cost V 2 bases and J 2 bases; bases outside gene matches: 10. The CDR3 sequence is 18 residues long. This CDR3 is CASSQQQGAGSPYNEQFF. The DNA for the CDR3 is TGCGCCAGCAGCCAACAACAGGGGGCCGGTAGTCCCTACAATGAGCAGTTCTTC.

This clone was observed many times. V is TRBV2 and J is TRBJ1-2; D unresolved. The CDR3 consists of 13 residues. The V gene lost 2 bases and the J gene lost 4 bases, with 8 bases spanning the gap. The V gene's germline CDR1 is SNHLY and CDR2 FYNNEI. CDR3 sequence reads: CASSERGVYGYTF. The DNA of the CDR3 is TGTGCCAGCAGTGAACGGGGAGTCTATGGCTACACCTTC.

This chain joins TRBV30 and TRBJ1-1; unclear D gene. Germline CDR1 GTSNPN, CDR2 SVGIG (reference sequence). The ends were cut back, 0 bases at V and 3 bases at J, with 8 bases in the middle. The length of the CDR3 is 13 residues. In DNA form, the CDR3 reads TGTGCCTGGAGTGTAACAGCGGACACTGAAGCTTTCTTT. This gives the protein CAWSVTADTEAFF.

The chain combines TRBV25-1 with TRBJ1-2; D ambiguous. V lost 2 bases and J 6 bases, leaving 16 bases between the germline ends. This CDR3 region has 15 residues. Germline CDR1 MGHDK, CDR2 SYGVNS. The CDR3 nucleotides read TGTGCCAGCAGTGAAACCACGACCGGAACGGATGGCTACACCTTC. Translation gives CASSETTTGTDGYTF.

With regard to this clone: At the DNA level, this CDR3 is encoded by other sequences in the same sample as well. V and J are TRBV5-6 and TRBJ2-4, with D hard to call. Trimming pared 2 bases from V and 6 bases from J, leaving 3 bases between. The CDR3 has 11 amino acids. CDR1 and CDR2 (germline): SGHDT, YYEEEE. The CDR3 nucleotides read TGTGCCAGCAGCTTAGGAAACATTCAGTACTTC. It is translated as CASSLGNIQYF. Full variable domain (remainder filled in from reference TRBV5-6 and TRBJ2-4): DAGVTQSPTHLIKTRGQQVTLRCSPKSGHDTVSWYQQALGQGPQFIFQYYEEEERQRGNFPDRFSGHQFPNYSSELNVNALLLGDSALYLCASSLGNIQYFGAGTRLSVL.

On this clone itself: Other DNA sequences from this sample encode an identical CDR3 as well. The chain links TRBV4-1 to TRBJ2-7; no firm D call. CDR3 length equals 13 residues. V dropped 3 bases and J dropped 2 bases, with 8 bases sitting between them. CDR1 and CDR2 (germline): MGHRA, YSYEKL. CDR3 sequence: CASSQIGTYEQYF. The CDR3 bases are TGCGCCAGCAGCCAGATAGGGACCTACGAGCAGTACTTC.

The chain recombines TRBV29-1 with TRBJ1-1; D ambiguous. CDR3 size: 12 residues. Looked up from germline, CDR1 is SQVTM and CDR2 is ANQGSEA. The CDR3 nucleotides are TGCAGTGGAGGGTTTGACCCCGACCGAGCTTTCTTT. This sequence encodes CSGGFDPDRAFF.

CDR3 protein: CASSQEGLAAYNEQFF. The CDR3 DNA is TGCGCCAGCAGCCAAGAAGGGCTAGCGGCTTACAATGAGCAGTTCTTC. V is TRBV4-3 and J is TRBJ2-1, with 7 bases that match TRBD2. The CDR3 loop spans 16 amino acids. Per germline, CDR1 LGHNA and CDR2 YSLEER. J lost 4 bases, V lost 0 bases, and 6 bases had no gene match.

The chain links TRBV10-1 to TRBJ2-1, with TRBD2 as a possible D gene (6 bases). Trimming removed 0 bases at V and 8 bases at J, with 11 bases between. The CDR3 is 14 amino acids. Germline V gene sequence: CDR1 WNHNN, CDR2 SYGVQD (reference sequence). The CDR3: CASSESISGDEQFF. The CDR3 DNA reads TGCGCCAGCAGTGAGTCGATATCGGGAGATGAGCAGTTCTTC.

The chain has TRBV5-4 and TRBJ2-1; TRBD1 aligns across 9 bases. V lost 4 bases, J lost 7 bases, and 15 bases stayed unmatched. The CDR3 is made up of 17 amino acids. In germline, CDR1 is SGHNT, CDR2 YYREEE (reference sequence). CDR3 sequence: CASSPPEGGTGLNEQFF. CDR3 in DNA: TGTGCCAGCAGCCCGCCGGAGGGGGGGACAGGGCTAAATGAGCAGTTCTTC. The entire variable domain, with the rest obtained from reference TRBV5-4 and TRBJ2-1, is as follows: ETGVTQSPTHLIKTRGQQVTLRCSSQSGHNTVSWYQQALGQGPQFIFQYYREEENGRGNFPPRFSGLQFPNYSSELNVNALELDDSALYLCASSPPEGGTGLNEQFFGPGTRLTVL.

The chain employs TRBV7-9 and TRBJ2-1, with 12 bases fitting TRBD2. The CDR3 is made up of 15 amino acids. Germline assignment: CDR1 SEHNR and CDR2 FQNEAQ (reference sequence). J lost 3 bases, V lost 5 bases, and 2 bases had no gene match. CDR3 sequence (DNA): TGTGCCAGCAGCGGGGGACTAGCGGGCTACAATGAGCAGTTCTTC. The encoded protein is CASSGGLAGYNEQFF. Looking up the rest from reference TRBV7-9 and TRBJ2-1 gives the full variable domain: DTGVSQNPRHKITKRGQNVTFRCDPISEHNRLYWYRQTLGQGPEFLTYFQNEAQLEKSRLLSDRFSAERPKGSFSTLEIQRTEQGDSAMYLCASSGGLAGYNEQFFGPGTRLTVL.

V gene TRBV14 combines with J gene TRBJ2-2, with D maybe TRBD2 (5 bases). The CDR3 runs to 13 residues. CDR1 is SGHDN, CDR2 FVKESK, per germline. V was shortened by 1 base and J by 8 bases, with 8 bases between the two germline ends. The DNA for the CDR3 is TGTGCCAGCAGCCAAGTTACGGGAGGGGAGCTGTTTTTT. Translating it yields CASSQVTGGELFF.

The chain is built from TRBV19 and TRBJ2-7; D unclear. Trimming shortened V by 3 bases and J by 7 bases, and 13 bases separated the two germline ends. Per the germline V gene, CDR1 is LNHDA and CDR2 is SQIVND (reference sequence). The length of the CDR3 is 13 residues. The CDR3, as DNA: TGTGCCAGTAGTATTGTCAGTCCGGGTGAGCAGTACTTC. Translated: CASSIVSPGEQYF.

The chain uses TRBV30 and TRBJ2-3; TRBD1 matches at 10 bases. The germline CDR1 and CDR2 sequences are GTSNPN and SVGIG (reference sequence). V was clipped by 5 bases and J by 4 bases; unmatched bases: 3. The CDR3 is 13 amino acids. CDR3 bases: TGTGCCTGGGACAGGGGGCTCTCAGATACGCAGTATTTT. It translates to CAWDRGLSDTQYF.

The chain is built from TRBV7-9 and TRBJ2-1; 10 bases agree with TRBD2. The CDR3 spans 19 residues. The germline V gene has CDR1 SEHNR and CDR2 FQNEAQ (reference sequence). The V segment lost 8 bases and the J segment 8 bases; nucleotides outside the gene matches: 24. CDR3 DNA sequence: TGTGCCAGCGGCCCACGGGAGAGTAGCGGGGGGATGAGTCGCGATGAGCAGTTCTTC. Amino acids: CASGPRESSGGMSRDEQFF.

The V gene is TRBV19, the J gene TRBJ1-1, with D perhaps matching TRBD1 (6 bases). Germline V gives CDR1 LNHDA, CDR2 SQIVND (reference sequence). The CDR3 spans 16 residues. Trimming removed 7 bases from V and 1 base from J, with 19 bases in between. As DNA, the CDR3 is TGTGCCAGTATTGGCGATTGGGACAACCCGAACACTGAAGCTTTCTTT. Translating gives CASIGDWDNPNTEAFF.

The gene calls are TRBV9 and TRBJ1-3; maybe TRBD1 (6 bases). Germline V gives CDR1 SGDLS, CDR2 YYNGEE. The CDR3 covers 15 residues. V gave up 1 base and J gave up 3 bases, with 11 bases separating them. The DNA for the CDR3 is TGTGCCAGCAGCGTAACAGGGTCGGATGGAAACACCATATATTTT. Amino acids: CASSVTGSDGNTIYF.

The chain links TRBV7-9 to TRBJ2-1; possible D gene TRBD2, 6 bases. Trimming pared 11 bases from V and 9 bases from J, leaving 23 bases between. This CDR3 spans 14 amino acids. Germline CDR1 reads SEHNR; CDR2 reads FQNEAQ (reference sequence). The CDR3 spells CAAGGTSSQGEQFF. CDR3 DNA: TGTGCCGCCGGAGGGACTTCAAGTCAGGGTGAGCAGTTCTTC.

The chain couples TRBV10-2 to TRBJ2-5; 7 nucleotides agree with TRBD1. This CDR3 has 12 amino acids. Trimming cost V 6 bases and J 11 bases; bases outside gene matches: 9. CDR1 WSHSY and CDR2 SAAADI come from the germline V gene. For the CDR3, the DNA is TGCGCCAGCAGCGACAGGGTGGATGAGCAGTACTTC. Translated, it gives CASSDRVDEQYF.

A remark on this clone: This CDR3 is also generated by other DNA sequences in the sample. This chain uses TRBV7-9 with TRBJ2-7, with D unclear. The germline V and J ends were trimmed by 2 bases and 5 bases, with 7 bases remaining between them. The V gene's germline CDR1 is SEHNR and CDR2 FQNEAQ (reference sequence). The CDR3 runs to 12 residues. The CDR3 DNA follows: TGTGCCAGCAGCTTATCAGGAGACGAGCAGTACTTC. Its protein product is CASSLSGDEQYF.

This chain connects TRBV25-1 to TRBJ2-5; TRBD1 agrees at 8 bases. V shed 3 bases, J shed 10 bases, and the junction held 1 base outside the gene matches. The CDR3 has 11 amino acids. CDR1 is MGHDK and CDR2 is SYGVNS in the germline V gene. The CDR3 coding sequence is TGTGCCAGCAGTGATGGACAGGGCCAGTACTTC. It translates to CASSDGQGQYF.

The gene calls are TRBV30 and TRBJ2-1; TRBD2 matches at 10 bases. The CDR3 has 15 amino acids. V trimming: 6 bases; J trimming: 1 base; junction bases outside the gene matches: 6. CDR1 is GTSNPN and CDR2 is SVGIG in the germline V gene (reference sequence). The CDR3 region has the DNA TGTGCCTGTCCCCTAGCGGGAGAGTCCTACAATGAGCAGTTCTTC. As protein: CACPLAGESYNEQFF.

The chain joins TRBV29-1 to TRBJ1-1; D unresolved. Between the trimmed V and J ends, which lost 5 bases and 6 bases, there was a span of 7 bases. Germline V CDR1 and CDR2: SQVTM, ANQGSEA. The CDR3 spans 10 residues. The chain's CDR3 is CSVQVSEAFF. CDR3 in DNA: TGCAGCGTTCAGGTCTCTGAAGCTTTCTTT.

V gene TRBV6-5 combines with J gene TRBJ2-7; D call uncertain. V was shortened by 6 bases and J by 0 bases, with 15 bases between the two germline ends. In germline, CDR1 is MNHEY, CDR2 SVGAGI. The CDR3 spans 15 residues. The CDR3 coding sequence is TGTGCCAGCAGCTGGAGTGATGAAAGCTCCTACGAGCAGTACTTC. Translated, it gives CASSWSDESSYEQYF.

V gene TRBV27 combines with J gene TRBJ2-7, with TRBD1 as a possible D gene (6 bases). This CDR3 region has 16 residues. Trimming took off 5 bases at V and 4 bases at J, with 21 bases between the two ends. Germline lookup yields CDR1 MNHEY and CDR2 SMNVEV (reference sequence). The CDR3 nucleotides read TGTGCCAGCAGTCTCACCCCCACAGGGATCCATTACGAGCAGTACTTC. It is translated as CASSLTPTGIHYEQYF.